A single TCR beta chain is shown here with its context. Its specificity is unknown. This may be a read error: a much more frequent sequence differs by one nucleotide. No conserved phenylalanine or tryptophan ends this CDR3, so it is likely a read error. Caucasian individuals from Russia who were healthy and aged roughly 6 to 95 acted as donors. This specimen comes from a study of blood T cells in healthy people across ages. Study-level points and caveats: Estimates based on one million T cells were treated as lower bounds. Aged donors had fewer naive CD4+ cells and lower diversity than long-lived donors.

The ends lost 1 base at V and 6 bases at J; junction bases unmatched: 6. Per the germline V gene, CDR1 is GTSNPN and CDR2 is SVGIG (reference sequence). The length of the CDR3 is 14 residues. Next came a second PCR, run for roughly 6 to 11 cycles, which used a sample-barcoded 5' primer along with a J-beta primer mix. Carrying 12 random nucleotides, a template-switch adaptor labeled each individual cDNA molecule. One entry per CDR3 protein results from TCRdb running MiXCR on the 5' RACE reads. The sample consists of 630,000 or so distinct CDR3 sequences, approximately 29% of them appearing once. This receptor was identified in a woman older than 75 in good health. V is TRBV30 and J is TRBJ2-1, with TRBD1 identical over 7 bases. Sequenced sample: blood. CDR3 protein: CAWSGGRQGNEQFV. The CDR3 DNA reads TGTGCCTGGAGTGGGGGGAGACAGGGCAATGAGCAGTTCGTC.